This section outlines one T cell receptor beta chain sequence together with its context. As yet, its antigen is unknown. The entirety of the isolated RNA underwent reverse transcription, so expressed TCRB transcripts were sequenced. Method: immunoSEQ multiplex PCR; TCRdb's copy keeps in-frame clones and lacks some. Of approximately 250,000 clones listed, roughly 25% are singletons. Central memory, naive, regulatory and stem cell-like memory CD4+ cells were sorted by CD45RO/CCR7/CD25/CD127/CD95/CD27. The data stem from a study of beta chain features in type 1 diabetes. Across the study: Sorted cells, approximately 100,000,000 in number, were examined across all samples.

The study, taken as a whole, reports: The study found moderately but significantly shorter TCRB CDR3s in all four CD4+ subsets of Type 1 diabetes patients. In type 1 diabetes patients, VDJ junctions had fewer insertions; deletions at these junctions were more frequent. TCRB rearrangement may or may not be influenced by HLA type; here this remained unresolved.

V lost 3 bases and J lost 0, with 14 bases in between. Germline loops: CDR1 MDHEN, CDR2 SYDVKM. This CDR3 spans 16 amino acids. This receptor was obtained from a woman in her 30s with type 1 diabetes. Sample: naive CD4+ T cells from blood. V and J are TRBV28 and TRBJ1-1, with D perhaps matching TRBD1 (5 bases). Here the CDR3 DNA reads TGTGCCAGCAGTTTGGTGCAGGGAAACATGAACACTGAAGCTTTCTTT. Its protein is CASSLVQGNMNTEAFF. The full variable domain, its missing parts supplied by reference TRBV28 and TRBJ1-1, is DVKVTQSSRYLVKRTGEKVFLECVQDMDHENMFWYRQDPGLGLRLIYFSYDVKMKEKGDIPEGYSVSREKKERFSLILESASTNQTSMYLCASSLVQGNMNTEAFFGQGTRLTVV.